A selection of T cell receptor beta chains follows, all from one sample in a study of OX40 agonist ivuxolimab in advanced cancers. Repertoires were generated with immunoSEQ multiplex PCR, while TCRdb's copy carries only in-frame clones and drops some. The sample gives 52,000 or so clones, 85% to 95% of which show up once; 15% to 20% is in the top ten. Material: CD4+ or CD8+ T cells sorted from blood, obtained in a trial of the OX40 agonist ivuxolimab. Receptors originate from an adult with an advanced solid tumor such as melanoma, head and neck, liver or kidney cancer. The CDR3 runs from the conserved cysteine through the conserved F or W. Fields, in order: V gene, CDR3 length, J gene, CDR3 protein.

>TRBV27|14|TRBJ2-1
CASSQGTRGNEQFF
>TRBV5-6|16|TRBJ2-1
CASSSNLAGAGYEQFF
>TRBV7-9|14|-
CASSLGQASYEQYF
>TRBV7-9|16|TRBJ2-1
CASSSIAGEGNNEQFF
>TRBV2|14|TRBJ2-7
CASSVVAGGYEQYF
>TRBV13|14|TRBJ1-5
CASSLTGEGQPQHF
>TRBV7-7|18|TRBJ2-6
CASSKQTGAISGANVLTF
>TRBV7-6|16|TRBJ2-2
CASSLELRGDTGELFF
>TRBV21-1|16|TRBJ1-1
CASSNRAGGRSRKAFF
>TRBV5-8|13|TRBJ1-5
CASSFLGNQPQHF
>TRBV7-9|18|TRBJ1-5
CASSVGIGVRAIDQPQHF
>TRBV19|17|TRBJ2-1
CASSIGLTSGTYNEQFF
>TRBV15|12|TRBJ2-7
CATSRDGYEQYF
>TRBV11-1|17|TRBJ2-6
CASSLAERGSGANVLTF
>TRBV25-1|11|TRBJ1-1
CASSLNTEAFF
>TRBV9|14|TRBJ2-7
CASSVGDRGYEQYF
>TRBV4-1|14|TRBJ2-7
CASSQGDFSYEQYF
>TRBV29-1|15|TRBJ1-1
CSVPPLGDRVTEAFF
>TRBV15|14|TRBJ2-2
CATSVRLDTGELFF
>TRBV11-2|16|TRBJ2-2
CASSLVSGANTGELFF
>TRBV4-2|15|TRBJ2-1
CASSPGTASYNEQFF
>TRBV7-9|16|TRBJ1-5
CASSLDQGFVQQPQHF
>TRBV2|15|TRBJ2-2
CASSRTGPNTGELFF
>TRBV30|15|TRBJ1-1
CAWLFFGTQTPEAFF
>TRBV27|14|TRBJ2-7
CASSLNTVPYEQYF
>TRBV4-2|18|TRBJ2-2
CASSQGPQALPDTGELFF
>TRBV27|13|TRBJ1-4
CASSPWTDEKLFF
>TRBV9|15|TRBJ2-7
CASSVAAGPYYEQYF
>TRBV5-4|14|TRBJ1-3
CASTRDGSGNTIYF
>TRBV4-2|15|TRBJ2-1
CASSPNGWTGNEQFF
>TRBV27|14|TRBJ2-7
CASSFNQGAYEQYF
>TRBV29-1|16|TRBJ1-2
CSVEEGQGVRFPGYTF
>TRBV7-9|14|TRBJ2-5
CASSPGQAQETQYF
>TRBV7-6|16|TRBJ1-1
CASSPGRIFMNTEAFF
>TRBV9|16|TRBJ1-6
CASSPRQSSYNSPLHF
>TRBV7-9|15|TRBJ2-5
CASTPLSGREETQYF
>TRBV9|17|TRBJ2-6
CASSLNPQGSGANVLTF
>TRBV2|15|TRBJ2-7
CASRGSSGPTYEQYF
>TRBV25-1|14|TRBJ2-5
CASSEYIVTETQYF
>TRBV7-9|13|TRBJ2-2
CANRDRGAGELFF
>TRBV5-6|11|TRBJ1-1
CASALGGIAFF
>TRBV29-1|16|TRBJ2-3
CSVGGGRSTSTDTQYF